These 21 T cell receptor beta chains share one sample of origin, sequenced in a study of blood T cell repertoires in COVID-19. Generated by immunoSEQ multiplex PCR, the TCRdb table keeps only in-frame clones and is missing some. Among about 220,000 clones listed, 65% to 85% were seen once. The sequenced material came from peripheral blood. Receptors originate from a woman between 50 and 59 years old with acute or convalescent COVID-19.

The chain couples TRBV6-5 to TRBJ2-3; possible D gene TRBD2, 7 bases. The V gene's germline CDR1 is MNHEY and CDR2 SVGAGI. The CDR3 spans 13 residues. The V and J ends lost 10 bases and 0 bases respectively, with 11 bases between them. The DNA of the CDR3 is TGTGCCACCCGGGGGGCTAGCACAGATACGCAGTATTTT. This gives the protein CATRGASTDTQYF.

This sequence joins TRBV5-4 and TRBJ1-4; D unresolved. The V and J ends lost 0 bases and 7 bases respectively, with 13 bases between them. Germline V CDR1 and CDR2: SGHNT, YYREEE (reference sequence). This CDR3 comprises 15 residues. Here the CDR3 reads CASSLAQAEPEKLFF. The CDR3 DNA reads TGTGCCAGCAGCTTGGCGCAAGCTGAACCTGAAAAACTGTTTTTT. The full variable domain, its missing parts supplied by reference TRBV5-4 and TRBJ1-4, is ETGVTQSPTHLIKTRGQQVTLRCSSQSGHNTVSWYQQALGQGPQFIFQYYREEENGRGNFPPRFSGLQFPNYSSELNVNALELDDSALYLCASSLAQAEPEKLFFGSGTQLSVL.

This clone is a singleton in its sample. CDR3 region: CASSINRDYEQYF. DNA of the CDR3: TGTGCCAGTAGTATTAACAGGGACTACGAGCAGTACTTC. The V and J genes are TRBV19 and TRBJ2-7; D perhaps matches TRBD1 (6 bases). The germline V gene encodes CDR1 LNHDA and CDR2 SQIVND (reference sequence). The CDR3 contains 13 residues. V was pared by 3 bases and J by 3 bases, with 9 bases between.

About this clone itself: This sample also contains other DNA sequences that code for the same CDR3. The chain has TRBV7-3 and TRBJ2-6; D ambiguous. CDR1 and CDR2 (germline): SGHTA, FQGTGA. This CDR3 has 14 residues. Trimming left V 5 bases short and J 0 bases short, with 5 bases between. The CDR3 region is CASSPGSGANVLTF. The CDR3 coding sequence is TGTGCCAGCAGCCCCGGCTCTGGGGCCAACGTCCTGACTTTC. The full variable domain, in which reference TRBV7-3 and TRBJ2-6 provide the parts outside the CDR3, is GAGVSQTPSNKVTEKGKYVELRCDPISGHTALYWYRQSLGQGPEFLIYFQGTGAADDSGLPNDRFFAVRPEGSVSTLKIQRTERGDSAVYLCASSPGSGANVLTFGAGSRLTVL.

The chain carries TRBV19 and TRBJ1-5; D perhaps matches TRBD1 (6 bases). Germline values: CDR1 LNHDA, CDR2 SQIVND (reference sequence). V lost 5 bases and J 4 bases, leaving 21 bases between the germline ends. The CDR3 is made up of 17 amino acids. The CDR3 nucleotides are TGTGCCAGTAGTTGGACTCTGAGGCAGGGGACAAATCAGCCCCAGCATTTT. As protein: CASSWTLRQGTNQPQHF.

The DNA for the CDR3 is TGTGCCAGCAGTGGTACTGACAGGGGGGTAGAGACCCAGTACTTC. Amino acids: CASSGTDRGVETQYF. This chain connects TRBV2 to TRBJ2-5; TRBD1 aligns across 9 bases. Trimming took 4 bases from V and 4 from J; bases not matched to a gene: 7. The germline gives CDR1 SNHLY, CDR2 FYNNEI. The CDR3 spans 15 residues.

A single count supports this clone. This chain uses TRBV19 with TRBJ2-1; maybe TRBD2 (5 bases). Trimming left V 2 bases short and J 6 bases short, with 8 bases between. CDR3 length: 13 residues. The germline V gene has CDR1 LNHDA and CDR2 SQIVND (reference sequence). The CDR3, as DNA: TGTGCCAGTAGTATACAGAGCGGCAATGAGCAGTTCTTC. Translated, it gives CASSIQSGNEQFF.

The chain links TRBV9 to TRBJ2-5; D not certain. Looked up from germline, CDR1 is SGDLS and CDR2 is YYNGEE. The V end was cut by 1 base, the J end by 5 bases, with 9 bases between. CDR3 length: 13 amino acids. The CDR3 region is CASSVRLGETQYF. The CDR3 DNA is TGTGCCAGCAGCGTAAGACTTGGGGAGACCCAGTACTTC.

The chain links TRBV4-2 to TRBJ1-4; possibly TRBD1 for D (6 bases). Germline loops: CDR1 LGHNA, CDR2 YNFKEQ. The CDR3 extends over 16 amino acids. The ends were cut back, 6 bases at V and 0 bases at J, with 14 bases in the middle. Here the CDR3 reads CASRDSPLATNEKLFF. The DNA of the CDR3 is TGTGCCAGCAGGGACAGCCCTCTTGCAACTAATGAAAAACTGTTTTTT.

This clone was detected only a few times. CDR3 residues: CASSVTGDDYGYTF. The CDR3 bases are TGTGCCAGCAGCGTAACAGGGGATGACTATGGCTACACCTTC. V usage is TRBV7-2 and J usage is TRBJ1-2, with TRBD1 identical over 7 bases. This CDR3 comprises 14 residues. Germline CDR1 reads SGHTA; CDR2 reads FQGNSA. Germline trimming cut 5 bases from V and 3 bases from J; bases unmatched to any gene: 6.

This chain links TRBV12-5 with TRBJ2-2; a weak D match, TRBD1 (5 bases). There are 16 residues in the CDR3. V gave up 2 bases and J gave up 7 bases, with 17 bases separating them. CDR1 is LGHNT, CDR2 FRNRAP, per germline. DNA of the CDR3: TGTGCTAGTGGTTTGCCCCGAACGCAGGGTCTCGGGGAGCTGTTTTTT. This encodes CASGLPRTQGLGELFF.

The chain employs TRBV11-3 and TRBJ2-1; 9 bases line up with TRBD1. CDR3 length: 15 amino acids. Germline CDR1 reads SGHNT; CDR2 reads YENEEA. With 5 bases clipped from V and 7 bases from J, the junction kept 9 bases outside the gene matches. CDR3 sequence: CASSVGTGFRNEQFF. The CDR3 nucleotides are TGTGCCAGCAGCGTAGGGACAGGGTTCAGAAATGAGCAGTTCTTC.

The CDR3 nucleotides read TGTGCCAGCAGCACCCGACTAGCGGTCAACAATGAGCAGTTCTTC. Translating gives CASSTRLAVNNEQFF. The V and J genes are TRBV3-1 (or the pseudogene TRBV3-2) and TRBJ2-1; 9 positions agree with TRBD2. Looked up from germline, CDR1 is LGHDT and CDR2 is YNNKEL (reference sequence). V dropped 5 bases and J dropped 5; count of bases not matched to a gene: 7. The CDR3 sequence is 15 residues long.

The chain is built from TRBV19 and TRBJ1-1; maybe TRBD1 (6 bases). The length of the CDR3 is 13 residues. In germline, CDR1 is LNHDA, CDR2 SQIVND (reference sequence). V was trimmed by 7 bases and J by 1 base, leaving 10 bases between them. The chain's CDR3 is CASIDRPNTEAFF. In DNA, the CDR3 is TGTGCCAGTATTGACAGGCCGAACACTGAAGCTTTCTTT.

The CDR3 sequence is CAGGRGDVHSGNTIYF. The CDR3 nucleotides are TGTGCCGGCGGGCGGGGGGACGTACACTCTGGAAACACCATATATTTT. This chain uses TRBV30 with TRBJ1-3, with D perhaps matching TRBD1 (5 bases). The CDR3 runs to 16 residues. V was clipped by 8 bases and J by 0 bases, with 20 bases between them. CDR1 is GTSNPN, CDR2 SVGIG, per germline (reference sequence).

The genes are TRBV5-1 and TRBJ2-2, with 10 bases lining up with TRBD2. This CDR3 is 15 amino acids long. Germline lookup yields CDR1 SGHRS and CDR2 YFSETQ. Germline trimming cut 3 bases from V and 1 base from J; bases unmatched to any gene: 0. CDR3 DNA sequence: TGCGCCAGCAGCTGGACTAGCGGGAACACCGGGGAGCTGTTTTTT. Residues: CASSWTSGNTGELFF.

The chain couples TRBV12-3 or TRBV12-4 to TRBJ2-3, with D possibly being TRBD2 (6 bases). Trimming took off 4 bases at V and 6 bases at J, with 8 bases between the two ends. The CDR3 is made up of 12 amino acids. The CDR3 bases are TGTGCCAGCAGTTGGGACTTGGATACGCAGTATTTT. Translated, it gives CASSWDLDTQYF.

The chain joins TRBV28 to TRBJ2-7, with D perhaps TRBD2 (5 bases). This CDR3 spans 14 amino acids. Trimming shortened V by 6 bases and J by 5 bases, and 17 bases separated the two germline ends. CDR1 is MDHEN, CDR2 SYDVKM, per germline. The CDR3 loop is CASRSLGTFHEQYF. The CDR3 nucleotides are TGTGCCAGCAGGTCACTAGGTACTTTCCACGAGCAGTACTTC.

V gene TRBV7-9 combines with J gene TRBJ1-6; 10 nucleotides line up with TRBD1. The CDR3 runs 13 residues. The trim removed 4 bases at V and 13 bases at J, leaving 4 bases unmatched. The germline gives CDR1 SEHNR, CDR2 FQNEAQ (reference sequence). The CDR3 protein is CASSSQDRGPLHF. The CDR3 nucleotides read TGTGCCAGCAGCTCCCAGGACAGGGGGCCCCTCCACTTT.

The chain carries TRBV5-1 and TRBJ2-7; D possibly corresponds to TRBD1 (6 bases). The CDR3 spans 14 residues. The germline V gene has CDR1 SGHRS and CDR2 YFSETQ. V was pared by 0 bases and J by 6 bases, with 13 bases between. The CDR3 coding sequence is TGCGCCAGCAGCTTGGGAGGGCCCAGGGGCGAGCAGTACTTC. Protein sequence: CASSLGGPRGEQYF.

V is TRBV5-4 and J is TRBJ1-5, with 9 bases that match TRBD1. The junction had 12 bases not matched to a gene; V was cut back by 4 bases and J by 1 base. This CDR3 has 18 amino acids. The germline V gene has CDR1 SGHNT and CDR2 YYREEE (reference sequence). The DNA for the CDR3 is TGTGCCAGCAGCCATGGACAGGGGCCGTTGAGGAGCAATCAGCCCCAGCATTTT. This gives the protein CASSHGQGPLRSNQPQHF.